The T cell receptor (beta chain) under discussion was sequenced for a study of T-cell memory formation after mild COVID-19. As for the study in general: TCR clusters largely stayed donor specific. Study conclusions and caveats: There were some responding clones in pre-infection memory, which suggested that cross-reactive memory had joined. There was a balanced CD4/CD8 profile in clones contracting day 15 to 85, and later expanders leaned CD4+. Second-wave clones with a day 37 peak had unconfirmed SARS-CoV-2 specificity.

This clonotype was counted ten times or more. Its antigen remains unknown. Trimming cost V 2 bases and J 2 bases; bases outside gene matches: 5. Germline-derived CDR1 and CDR2 are SEHNR and FQNEAQ (reference sequence). There are 15 residues in the CDR3. TCRdb independently ran MiXCR on the 5' RACE reads; one entry per CDR3 protein. The repertoire includes about 470,000 distinct CDR3 sequences, 15% to 20% of them detected once, and 9% to 15% sits in the top ten. The source of this sequence is an adult woman who had mild COVID-19 (a few samples of this study predate the infection). Cell type and time point are not known. The chain has TRBV7-9 and TRBJ2-7; the match to TRBD1 covers 8 bases. The sequenced material came from PBMCs or a T cell subset sorted from them (not recorded which). In nucleotides, the CDR3 is TGTGCCAGCAGCTTAAGGGCAGGGGGCGCCTACGAGCAGTACTTC. As protein: CASSLRAGGAYEQYF.